This T cell receptor beta chain is drawn from a study of T cell changes during pregnancy in multiple sclerosis. Repertoires were generated with immunoSEQ multiplex PCR, while TCRdb's copy carries only in-frame clones and drops some. The sample contains approximately 92,000 clones, roughly 90% of which appear only once. This clonotype was sampled from a female donor with multiple sclerosis, enrolled in a pregnancy study. Source: peripheral blood, taken in the first trimester of pregnancy.

Here the CDR3 DNA reads TGCGCCAGCAGCCCAACTCCCGAGACAGGGTTTAATGAGCAGTTCTTC. Its translation is CASSPTPETGFNEQFF. The rearrangement joins TRBV5-1 to TRBJ2-1, with 7 bases lining up with TRBD1. The CDR3 consists of 16 residues. CDR1 and CDR2 (germline): SGHRS, YFSETQ. The junction had 14 bases not matched to a gene; V was cut back by 4 bases and J by 7 bases.